Listed below are T cell receptor beta chains from one sample, sequenced in a study of blood T cell repertoires in COVID-19. The table came from immunoSEQ multiplex PCR; TCRdb's copy has only in-frame clones and leaves some out. This sample has roughly 250,000 clones; under 95% occur once, and the top ten carry 1.5% to 2%. What was sequenced was PBMCs or T cells enriched from blood (not recorded which). These receptors were collected from a woman between 18 and 29 years old who had recovered from COVID-19. The CDR3 runs from the conserved cysteine through the conserved F or W. Fields, in order: V gene, D gene, clone size, J gene, CDR3 protein, CDR3 DNA. D genes are given only for firm matches. The size field is filled for only some rows; it gives once, few, many or a size class.

V: TRBV9
D: TRBD1
size: .
J: TRBJ1-4
CDR3: CASSPDRGNEKLFF
DNA: TGTGCCAGCAGCCCGGACAGGGGGAATGAAAAACTGTTTTTT

V: TRBV29-1
D: TRBD1
size: .
J: TRBJ1-2
CDR3: CSVEFGQGALGYTF
DNA: TGCAGCGTTGAGTTCGGACAGGGGGCGTTAGGCTACACCTTC

V: TRBV6-5
D: .
size: .
J: TRBJ1-1
CDR3: CASLRDTEAFF
DNA: TGTGCCAGTCTGAGGGACACTGAAGCTTTCTTT

V: TRBV2
D: TRBD1
size: .
J: TRBJ1-2
CDR3: CASSAKRQGLYGYTF
DNA: TGTGCCAGCAGTGCCAAAAGACAGGGGCTCTATGGCTACACCTTC

V: TRBV5-5
D: TRBD1
size: .
J: TRBJ1-2
CDR3: CASSWDRGSGYTF
DNA: TGTGCCAGCAGTTGGGACAGGGGCTCTGGCTACACCTTC

V: TRBV19
D: .
size: .
J: TRBJ2-3
CDR3: CASSMSGPGHTDTQYF
DNA: TGTGCCAGTAGTATGTCCGGACCGGGACACACAGATACGCAGTATTTT

V: TRBV7-8
D: TRBD2
size: once
J: TRBJ2-3
CDR3: CASSSRSNLAGVLRGTDTQYF
DNA: TGTGCCAGCAGCTCCCGATCTAATCTAGCGGGAGTCCTCCGGGGCACAGATACGCAGTATTTT

V: TRBV12-5
D: .
size: once
J: TRBJ1-2
CDR3: CASGVSGFSNGYTF
DNA: TGTGCTAGTGGCGTTAGCGGTTTCAGTAATGGCTACACCTTC

V: TRBV6-2/TRBV6-3
D: .
size: .
J: TRBJ1-2
CDR3: CASSLQINYGYTF
DNA: TGTGCCAGCAGTCTACAGATTAACTATGGCTACACCTTC

V: TRBV21-1
D: .
size: .
J: TRBJ1-5
CDR3: CASSKLGDRESNQPQHF
DNA: TGTGCCAGCAGCAAATTGGGGGACAGGGAGAGCAATCAGCCCCAGCATTTT